This entry lists 27 T cell receptor beta chains sequenced from one sample in a study of blood T cell repertoires in COVID-19. The protocol was immunoSEQ multiplex PCR, while the TCRdb copy is restricted to in-frame clones and leaves out a portion. The sample yields about 400,000 clones, around 90% seen once. The sequenced sample consisted of PBMCs or T cells enriched from blood (not recorded which). The receptors were sampled from a woman in her 40s with acute COVID-19.

This clone has only a few counts. CDR3: CASSRLAGESEQFF. The CDR3 region has the DNA TGTGCCAGCAGCCGATTAGCGGGGGAGAGCGAGCAGTTCTTC. This sequence joins TRBV3-1 (or the pseudogene TRBV3-2) and TRBJ2-1, with 9 bases that match TRBD2. The CDR3 spans 14 residues. In germline, CDR1 is LGHDT, CDR2 YNNKEL (reference sequence). Germline trimming cut 4 bases from V and 10 bases from J; bases unmatched to any gene: 8.

The chain couples TRBV30 to TRBJ1-5, with 12 bases lining up with TRBD1. J was trimmed by 5 bases and V by 5 bases; bases with no gene match: 4. CDR1 is GTSNPN, CDR2 SVGIG, per germline (reference sequence). This CDR3 is 14 amino acids long. Written as DNA, the CDR3 is TGTGCCTGGGTGGGGACAGGGGGCGATCAGCCCCAGCATTTT. This sequence encodes CAWVGTGGDQPQHF.

The chain couples TRBV5-1 to TRBJ2-5; tentative D call: TRBD1 (5 bases). The CDR3 runs to 16 residues. V was trimmed by 0 bases and J by 1 base, leaving 13 bases between them. CDR1 is SGHRS, CDR2 YFSETQ, per germline. CDR3 in amino acids: CASSLARTGVQETQYF. The CDR3 DNA reads as TGCGCCAGCAGCTTGGCCAGAACAGGAGTCCAAGAGACCCAGTACTTC.

V is TRBV4-1 and J is TRBJ2-7, with 11 bases identical to TRBD1. Trimming removed 2 bases from V and 4 bases from J; junction bases left unmatched: 4. This CDR3 region has 15 residues. Germline V gives CDR1 MGHRA, CDR2 YSYEKL. DNA for the CDR3: TGCGCCAGCAGCCAAACTTGGGACAGGGGGTACGAGCAGTACTTC. Its translation: CASSQTWDRGYEQYF.

As concerns this clone: This CDR3 is also generated by other DNA sequences in the sample. The chain is built from TRBV7-9 and TRBJ1-1, with D tentatively TRBD1 (6 bases). Germline V gene lookup returns CDR1 SEHNR and CDR2 FQNEAQ (reference sequence). The CDR3 sequence is 13 residues long. Trimming pared 6 bases from V and 5 bases from J, leaving 13 bases between. CDR3 region: CASSPQGRTEAFF. For the CDR3, the DNA is TGTGCCAGCAGTCCTCAGGGGAGAACTGAAGCTTTCTTT. The variable domain in full, with the rest retrieved from reference TRBV7-9 and TRBJ1-1, is DTGVSQNPRHKITKRGQNVTFRCDPISEHNRLYWYRQTLGQGPEFLTYFQNEAQLEKSRLLSDRFSAERPKGSFSTLEIQRTEQGDSAMYLCASSPQGRTEAFFGQGTRLTVV.

This chain uses TRBV27 with TRBJ1-6, with 7 bases identical to TRBD1. CDR1 and CDR2 from the germline V gene are MNHEY and SMNVEV (reference sequence). V was pared by 4 bases and J by 1 base, with 4 bases of the junction left unmatched. The CDR3 sequence is 16 residues long. Here the CDR3 reads CASSSVQGSYNSPLHF. In DNA, the CDR3 is TGTGCCAGCAGTTCCGTACAGGGGTCCTATAATTCACCCCTCCACTTT.

In this sample, this clone turned up once. This sequence joins TRBV4-1 and TRBJ1-2; 10 positions agree with TRBD1. The length of the CDR3 is 17 residues. Germline V lookup: CDR1 MGHRA, CDR2 YSYEKL. The J segment lost 2 bases and the V segment lost 1 base, leaving 7 bases of the junction unmatched. The CDR3 region has the DNA TGCGCCAGCAGCCAAGCTGGGACAGGGGATAAAAACTATGGCTACACCTTC. Protein: CASSQAGTGDKNYGYTF.

The CDR3 DNA reads as TGTGCCAGCAGTGAGGGGTGGGGCGCGGACACTGAAGCTTTCTTT. Amino acid sequence: CASSEGWGADTEAFF. The chain combines TRBV6-1 with TRBJ1-1; tentative D call: TRBD1 (5 bases). The germline V gene encodes CDR1 MNHNS and CDR2 SASEGT. With 3 bases removed from V and 3 bases from J, the gap between germline ends came to 14 bases. The CDR3 totals 15 residues.

J is TRBJ1-5 and V is TRBV2; 8 positions match TRBD1. This CDR3 comprises 15 residues. J lost 4 bases, V lost 6 bases, and 8 bases had no gene match. In germline, CDR1 is SNHLY, CDR2 FYNNEI. CDR3 DNA: TGTGCCAGCAGCGGCGATAGGACAGGGAATCAGCCCCAGCATTTT. Translation gives CASSGDRTGNQPQHF.

The chain combines TRBV5-1 with TRBJ1-2; D is unclear. CDR1 and CDR2 (germline): SGHRS, YFSETQ. CDR3 length equals 13 residues. V was pared by 0 bases and J by 1 base, with 4 bases between. The CDR3 loop is CASSLVGNYGYTF. The CDR3 nucleotides read TGCGCCAGCAGCTTGGTCGGTAACTATGGCTACACCTTC.

The CDR3 DNA follows: TGTGCCAGCAGCTCCCGGTTAGGACTGTACAATGAGCAGTTCTTC. Protein: CASSSRLGLYNEQFF. The J gene is TRBJ2-1, the V gene TRBV7-2; D perhaps matches TRBD2 (5 bases). Germline assignment: CDR1 SGHTA and CDR2 FQGNSA. The CDR3 totals 15 residues. V gave up 4 bases and J gave up 4 bases, with 14 bases separating them.

The genes are TRBV5-6 and TRBJ1-6; 8 bases are a match to TRBD1. The junction had 8 bases not matched to a gene; V was cut back by 2 bases and J by 4 bases. CDR1 SGHDT and CDR2 YYEEEE come from the germline V gene. The CDR3 consists of 17 residues. The CDR3 reads CASSFLGQEFYNSPLHF. Written as DNA, the CDR3 is TGTGCCAGCAGCTTCCTGGGACAGGAATTTTATAATTCACCCCTCCACTTT.

The CDR3, as DNA: TGTGCCAGCAGCGGACAGGGCAGGGACAATGAGCAGTTCTTC. Translating gives CASSGQGRDNEQFF. The rearrangement links TRBV11-2 to TRBJ2-1; TRBD1 matches 8 bases. The germline gives CDR1 SGHAT, CDR2 FQNNGV. V trimming: 5 bases; J trimming: 5 bases; junction bases outside the gene matches: 5. This CDR3 is built from 14 residues.

The V call is TRBV19, the J call TRBJ1-2, with 7 nucleotides matching TRBD1. Germline-derived CDR1 and CDR2 are LNHDA and SQIVND (reference sequence). The CDR3 is 14 amino acids. After removal of 0 bases from V and 8 bases from J, the junction contained 6 bases not matched to a gene. CDR3 region: CASSIDGDRVGYTF. The CDR3 nucleotides read TGTGCCAGTAGTATAGATGGCGACAGGGTGGGCTACACCTTC.

The chain recombines TRBV18 with TRBJ2-3; 11 nucleotides match TRBD1. Germline CDR1 and CDR2: KGHSH and LQKENI. The CDR3 totals 16 residues. V was clipped by 4 bases and J by 4 bases; unmatched bases: 7. This chain's CDR3 is CASSLPGQGGADTQYF. CDR3 DNA sequence: TGTGCCAGCTCACTACCGGGACAGGGGGGAGCAGATACGCAGTATTTT. The full variable domain, completed using reference TRBV18 and TRBJ2-3, is NAGVMQNPRHLVRRRGQEARLRCSPMKGHSHVYWYRQLPEEGLKFMVYLQKENIIDESGMPKERFSAEFPKEGPSILRIQQVVRGDSAAYFCASSLPGQGGADTQYFGPGTRLTVL.

Only a few counts were recorded for this clone. V usage is TRBV9 and J usage is TRBJ1-4; no firm D call. Germline V gene sequence: CDR1 SGDLS, CDR2 YYNGEE. This CDR3 region has 15 residues. Deletions cut 0 bases from V and 8 bases from J, with 14 bases between. The CDR3 protein is CASSVDEGRSEKLFF. The DNA for the CDR3 is TGTGCCAGCAGCGTAGACGAGGGAAGGAGCGAAAAACTGTTTTTT.

The genes are TRBV9 and TRBJ2-3; 9 positions match TRBD2. The germline CDR1 and CDR2 sequences are SGDLS and YYNGEE. The length of the CDR3 is 17 residues. V shed 3 bases and J 3 bases; nucleotides not matched to a gene: 11. The CDR3 nucleotides read TGTGCCAGCAGCGGACACCTGAAGAGCGGGGGGACAGATACGCAGTATTTT. Translating it yields CASSGHLKSGGTDTQYF.

This chain connects TRBV29-1 to TRBJ1-2, with TRBD1 matching over 8 bases. Germline V gene sequence: CDR1 SQVTM, CDR2 ANQGSEA. The CDR3 loop spans 14 amino acids. V shed 6 bases, J shed 4 bases, and the junction held 10 bases outside the gene matches. In DNA, the CDR3 is TGCAGCGTGGCCCCTTCGGGACAGGCCTATGGCTACACCTTC. This translates into CSVAPSGQAYGYTF.

CDR3 residues: CASKARTNTGELFF. The CDR3 DNA follows: TGTGCCAGTAAGGCCAGGACGAACACCGGGGAGCTGTTTTTT. The V call is TRBV19, the J call TRBJ2-2; no definite D call. This CDR3 has 14 amino acids. The V gene lost 7 bases and the J gene lost 0 bases, with 9 bases spanning the gap. From germline, CDR1 is LNHDA and CDR2 SQIVND (reference sequence).

This chain links TRBV5-1 with TRBJ2-3; no reliable D call. V was clipped by 2 bases and J by 0 bases, with 16 bases between them. The CDR3 is 17 amino acids. Germline V gene sequence: CDR1 SGHRS, CDR2 YFSETQ. CDR3 sequence (DNA): TGCGCCAGCAGCTTTAAAAGAGAGATAACTAGCACAGATACGCAGTATTTT. Translation: CASSFKREITSTDTQYF.

This chain uses TRBV24-1 with TRBJ2-7, with no clear D. CDR1 is KGHDR and CDR2 is SFDVKD in the germline V gene. V gave up 4 bases and J gave up 3 bases, with 3 bases separating them. CDR3 size: 11 residues. DNA of the CDR3: TGTGCCACCAGTGACCTCTACGAGCAGTACTTC. The encoded protein is CATSDLYEQYF.

The chain links TRBV9 to TRBJ1-1; TRBD1 might be the D (6 bases). The CDR3 runs to 14 residues. CDR1 is SGDLS, CDR2 YYNGEE, per germline. Trimming took 4 bases from V and 5 from J, leaving 15 bases between them. The CDR3 loop reads CASSPQTGGTEAFF. CDR3 nucleotides: TGTGCCAGCAGCCCACAGACAGGTGGGACTGAAGCTTTCTTT.

V is TRBV4-1 and J is TRBJ2-2; tentative D call: TRBD2 (5 bases). The CDR3 sequence is 16 residues long. The ends were cut back, 0 bases at V and 0 bases at J, with 8 bases in the middle. Germline loops: CDR1 MGHRA, CDR2 YSYEKL. CDR3 amino acids: CASSQETGTNTGELFF. CDR3 DNA: TGCGCCAGCAGCCAAGAGACGGGAACGAACACCGGGGAGCTGTTTTTT.

The chain employs TRBV27 and TRBJ1-6; the D gene is possibly TRBD1 (6 bases). With 8 bases removed from V and 9 bases from J, the gap between germline ends came to 23 bases. Looked up from germline, CDR1 is MNHEY and CDR2 is SMNVEV (reference sequence). The CDR3 sequence is 16 residues long. CDR3 residues: CASGARAGDQLSPLHF. CDR3 sequence (DNA): TGTGCCAGCGGGGCTAGGGCAGGGGATCAGCTTTCACCCCTCCACTTT.

This clone was observed once. The chain combines TRBV19 with TRBJ2-2, with 8 bases aligning to TRBD2. Germline loops: CDR1 LNHDA, CDR2 SQIVND (reference sequence). The CDR3 length is 13 residues. Losses at the gene ends were 11 bases for V and 3 bases for J; bases not matched to a gene: 5. CDR3 protein: CAGAGVDTGELFF. The CDR3, as DNA: TGTGCCGGAGCGGGGGTTGACACCGGGGAGCTGTTTTTT.

This sequence joins TRBV11-3 and TRBJ1-1; tentative D call: TRBD1 (5 bases). The V end lost 5 bases, the J end lost 0 bases, and 16 bases lay between the germline ends. The CDR3 totals 16 residues. Germline V gives CDR1 SGHNT, CDR2 YENEEA. The CDR3 DNA follows: TGTGCCAGCAGCAGGGACTCCCGCGCTATGAACACTGAAGCTTTCTTT. Translating it yields CASSRDSRAMNTEAFF.

The gene calls are TRBV27 and TRBJ2-7, with 7 bases identical to TRBD2. Looked up from germline, CDR1 is MNHEY and CDR2 is SMNVEV (reference sequence). V lost 4 bases, J lost 3 bases, and 6 bases stayed unmatched. This CDR3 is 14 amino acids long. DNA of the CDR3: TGTGCCAGCAGTTATGGTCCGGGGGGCTACGAGCAGTACTTC. This gives the protein CASSYGPGGYEQYF.